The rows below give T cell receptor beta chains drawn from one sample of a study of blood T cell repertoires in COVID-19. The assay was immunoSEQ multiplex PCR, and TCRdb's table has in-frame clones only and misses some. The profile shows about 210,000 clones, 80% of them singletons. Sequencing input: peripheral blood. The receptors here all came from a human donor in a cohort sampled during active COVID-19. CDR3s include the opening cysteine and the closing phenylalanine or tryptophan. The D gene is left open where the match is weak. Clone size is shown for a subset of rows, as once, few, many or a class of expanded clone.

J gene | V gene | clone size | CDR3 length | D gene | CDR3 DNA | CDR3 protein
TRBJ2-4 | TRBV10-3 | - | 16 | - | TGTGCCATCAGTGAATTCGACTATATAGCCAAAAACATTCAGTACTTC | CAISEFDYIAKNIQYF
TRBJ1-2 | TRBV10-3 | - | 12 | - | TGTGCCATCACCTCCGGGACACACCAACCCACCTTC | CAITSGTHQPTF
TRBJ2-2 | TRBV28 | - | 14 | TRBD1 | TGTGCCAGCAACACAGGGGATAGCGCCGGGGAGCTGTTTTTT | CASNTGDSAGELFF
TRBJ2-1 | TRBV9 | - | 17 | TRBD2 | TGTGCCAGCAGCGGCCGACAACTAGCGCCCCCCTACAATGAGCAGTTCTTC | CASSGRQLAPPYNEQFF
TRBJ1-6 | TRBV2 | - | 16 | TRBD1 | TGTGCCAGCACACGAACGGGGGACAGGGCTGATTCACCCCTCCACTTT | CASTRTGDRADSPLHF
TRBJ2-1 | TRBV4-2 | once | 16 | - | TGTGCCAGCAGCCTAGGTACTACCCTCAATTACAATGAGCAGTTCTTC | CASSLGTTLNYNEQFF
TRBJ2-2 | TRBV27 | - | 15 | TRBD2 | TGTGCCAGCAGTTTATCGCGGCTAGCGGCCGGGGAGCTGTTTTTT | CASSLSRLAAGELFF
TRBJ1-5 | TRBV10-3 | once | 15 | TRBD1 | TGTGCCATCAGTGAGGGGACAGGTACCAATCAGCCCCAGCATTTT | CAISEGTGTNQPQHF
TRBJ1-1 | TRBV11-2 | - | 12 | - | TGTGCCAGCAGCTCCCGGGGGGGCGAAGCTTTCTTT | CASSSRGGEAFF
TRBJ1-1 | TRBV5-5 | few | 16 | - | TGTGCCAGCAGCTTCCCAGGGGATGTGGTGAACACTGAAGCTTTCTTT | CASSFPGDVVNTEAFF
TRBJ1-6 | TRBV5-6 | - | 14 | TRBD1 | TGTGCCAGCGGACCCCGGGACAGCAATTCACCCCTCCACTTT | CASGPRDSNSPLHF
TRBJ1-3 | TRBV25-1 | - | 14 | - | TGTGCCAGCATGGACTGGGACTCTGGAAACACCATATATTTT | CASMDWDSGNTIYF
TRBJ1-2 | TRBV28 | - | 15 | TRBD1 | TGTGCCAGCATCTTCCCGACAGGGAAAAGGAAAGGCTACACCTTC | CASIFPTGKRKGYTF
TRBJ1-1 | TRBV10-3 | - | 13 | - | TGTGCCATCAGCGAACGGGGTTCGGCTGAAGCTTTCTTT | CAISERGSAEAFF
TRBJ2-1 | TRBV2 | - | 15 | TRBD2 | TGTGCCAGCAGTCAGCTAGCGGGAGGGTTGGATGAGCAGTTCTTC | CASSQLAGGLDEQFF
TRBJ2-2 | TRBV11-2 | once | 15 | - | TGTGCCAGCAGCCCGCAGGGGCGAGGCACCGGGGAGCTGTTTTTT | CASSPQGRGTGELFF
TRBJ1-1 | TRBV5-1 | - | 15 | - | TGCGCCAGCAGCTTGCAGGACAACATGAACACTGAAGCTTTCTTT | CASSLQDNMNTEAFF
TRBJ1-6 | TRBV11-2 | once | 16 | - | TGTGCCAGCAGCTTAGGGCGGGGGCGCCATAATTCACCCCTCCACTTT | CASSLGRGRHNSPLHF
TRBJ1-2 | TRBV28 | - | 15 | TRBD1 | TGTGCCAGCAGGGATCCCTACAGGGGGCGGTATGGCTACACCTTC | CASRDPYRGRYGYTF
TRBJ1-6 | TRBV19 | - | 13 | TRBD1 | TGTGCCAGTAGCGACAGGGGTAATTCACCCCTCCACTTT | CASSDRGNSPLHF
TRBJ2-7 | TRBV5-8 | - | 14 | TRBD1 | TGTGCCAGCAGCTCCGGACAGGGCTCCTACGAGCAGTACTTC | CASSSGQGSYEQYF
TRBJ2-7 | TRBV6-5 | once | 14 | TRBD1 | TGTGCCAGCAGGAGTCCGGGACAGGGGTACGAGCAGTACTTC | CASRSPGQGYEQYF
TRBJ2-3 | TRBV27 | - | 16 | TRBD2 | TGTGCCAGCAGTTACCTAGCGGTTGGACCCACAGATACGCAGTATTTT | CASSYLAVGPTDTQYF
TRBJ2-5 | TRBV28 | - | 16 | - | TGTGCCAGCAGTTTATACTACAGGGACCCTCCAGAGACCCAGTACTTC | CASSLYYRDPPETQYF
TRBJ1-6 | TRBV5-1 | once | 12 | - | TGCGCCAGCAGCTTCAGCGGGTCACCCCTCCACTTT | CASSFSGSPLHF
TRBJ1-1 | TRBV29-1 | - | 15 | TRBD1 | TGCAGCGTTCTTGAGACAGGGGCCTCCAACACTGAAGCTTTCTTT | CSVLETGASNTEAFF
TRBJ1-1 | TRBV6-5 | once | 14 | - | TGTGCCAGCAGTTACGGGGCATGGGGCACTGAAGCTTTCTTT | CASSYGAWGTEAFF
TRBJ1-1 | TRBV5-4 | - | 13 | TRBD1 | TGTGCCAGCAGCCTTAAGGGGGCGGGTGAAGCTTTCTTT | CASSLKGAGEAFF
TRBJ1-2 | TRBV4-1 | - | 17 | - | TGCGCCAGCAGCCAGGACGTGGGACTGCCGATATGGTATGGCTACACCTTC | CASSQDVGLPIWYGYTF
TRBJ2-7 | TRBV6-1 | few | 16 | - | TGTGCCAGCAGTGGTGGGGCCGGGGGAAGCTCCTACGAGCAGTACTTC | CASSGGAGGSSYEQYF
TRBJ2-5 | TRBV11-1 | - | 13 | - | TGTGCCAGCAGCTTAATGAGGGAAGAGACCCAGTACTTC | CASSLMREETQYF
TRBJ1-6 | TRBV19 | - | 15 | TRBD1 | TGTGCCAGTAGTAGGACAGGGGGCGAGTTTTCACCCCTCCACTTT | CASSRTGGEFSPLHF
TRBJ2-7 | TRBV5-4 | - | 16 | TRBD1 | TGTGCCAGCAGCCCCCCCCGACAGGGGGGAGAATACGAGCAGTACTTC | CASSPPRQGGEYEQYF
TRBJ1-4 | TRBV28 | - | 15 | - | TGTGCCAGCAGTCTAACCAGGGTCGGCGGAGAAAAACTGTTTTTT | CASSLTRVGGEKLFF
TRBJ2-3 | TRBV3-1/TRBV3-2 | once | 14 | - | TGTGCCAGCAGCCAGCGGGGCCCGGGAGATACGCAGTATTTT | CASSQRGPGDTQYF
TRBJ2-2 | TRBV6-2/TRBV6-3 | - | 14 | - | TGTGCCAGCAGTTATCTCTCTTCTTCCGGGGAGCTGTTTTTT | CASSYLSSSGELFF
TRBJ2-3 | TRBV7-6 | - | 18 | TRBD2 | TGTGCCAGCAGCTTAGTTGGACTAGCGGGGGGCTTCACAGATACGCAGTATTTT | CASSLVGLAGGFTDTQYF
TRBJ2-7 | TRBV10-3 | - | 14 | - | TGTGCCATCAGTGACGTAGACTACTCCTACGAGCAGTACTTC | CAISDVDYSYEQYF
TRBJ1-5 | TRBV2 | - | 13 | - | TGTGCCAGCAGCGGGGGACGCAATCAGCCCCAGCATTTT | CASSGGRNQPQHF
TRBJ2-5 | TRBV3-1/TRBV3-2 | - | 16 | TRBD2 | TGTGCCAGCAGCCAAGTAAGGACTAGCGGCCAAGAGACCCAGTACTTC | CASSQVRTSGQETQYF
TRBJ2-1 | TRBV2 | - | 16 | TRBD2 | TGTGCCAGCAGTGAGATGGCTAGCGGGGGTTACAATGAGCAGTTCTTC | CASSEMASGGYNEQFF
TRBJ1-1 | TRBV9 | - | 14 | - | TGTGCCAGCAGCGTGATACAGGTGACCACTGAAGCTTTCTTT | CASSVIQVTTEAFF
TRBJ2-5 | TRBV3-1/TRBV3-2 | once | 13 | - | TGTGCCAGCAGTTTCACTAGCCAGGGGACCCAGTACTTC | CASSFTSQGTQYF
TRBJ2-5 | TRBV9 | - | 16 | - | TGTGCCAGCAGCTCCCAGCCGTCCGGGGTAATCGAGACCCAGTACTTC | CASSSQPSGVIETQYF
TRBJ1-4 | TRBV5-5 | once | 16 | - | TGTGCCAGCAGCTTGGCCGGGGGGATTCCTAATGAAAAACTGTTTTTT | CASSLAGGIPNEKLFF
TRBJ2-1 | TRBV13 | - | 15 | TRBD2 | TGTGCCAGCAGCATACTAGCGGGAGGTTACAATGAGCAGTTCTTC | CASSILAGGYNEQFF
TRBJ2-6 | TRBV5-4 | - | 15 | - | TGTGCCAGCAGCCTCCCAGGGGTCGGGGCCAACGTCCTGACTTTC | CASSLPGVGANVLTF
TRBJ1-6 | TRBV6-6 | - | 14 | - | TGTGCCAGCAGTTATACAGGATATAATTCACCCCTCCACTTT | CASSYTGYNSPLHF
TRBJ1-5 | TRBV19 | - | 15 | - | TGTGCCAGTAGTTCAACAGGGCGGGGCAATCAGCCCCAGCATTTT | CASSSTGRGNQPQHF
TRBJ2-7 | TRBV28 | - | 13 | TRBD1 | TGTGCCACTGCGACCTTCAGGGGGAACGAGCAGTACTTC | CATATFRGNEQYF
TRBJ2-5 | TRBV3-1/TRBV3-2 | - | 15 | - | TGTGCCAGCAGCCAAGGACGAATAGCGAGGGAGACCCAGTACTTC | CASSQGRIARETQYF
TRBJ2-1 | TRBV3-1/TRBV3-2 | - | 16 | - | TGTGCCAGCAGCCAAGTCCAGGGCGCCTCCTACAATGAGCAGTTCTTC | CASSQVQGASYNEQFF
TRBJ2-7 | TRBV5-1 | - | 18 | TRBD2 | TGCGCCAGCAGCTTGGGAGGGACCATAGCGGGAGATCGGTACGAGCAGTACTTC | CASSLGGTIAGDRYEQYF
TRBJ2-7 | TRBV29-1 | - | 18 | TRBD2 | TGCAGCGTCCTCCAGTGGGTTCTAGCGGGAGTCAGCTCCTACGAGCAGTACTTC | CSVLQWVLAGVSSYEQYF
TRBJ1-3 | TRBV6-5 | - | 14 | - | TGTGCCAGCCGACGGGACAATTCTGGAAACACCATATATTTT | CASRRDNSGNTIYF
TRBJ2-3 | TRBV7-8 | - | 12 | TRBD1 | TGTGCCAGCAGGGGACAGGGAAATACGCAGTATTTT | CASRGQGNTQYF
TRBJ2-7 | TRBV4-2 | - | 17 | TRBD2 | TGTGCCAGCAGCCAAGGCGCTAGCGGGATGACATCCTACGAGCAGTACTTC | CASSQGASGMTSYEQYF